The 18 T cell receptor beta chains below were found in one sample sequenced in a study of STAT5B mutations in CD4+ large granular lymphocyte leukemia. The data were produced by immunoSEQ multiplex PCR, yet TCRdb's version contains in-frame clones alone and is incomplete. The sample has tens of thousands of clones; about 88% are singletons. The specimen sequenced was CD4+ T cells from blood buffy coats. These receptors all stem from a human donor in good health.

V and J are TRBV20-1 and TRBJ2-7; D might be TRBD1 (5 bases). This CDR3 contains 11 residues. Germline CDR1 DFQATT, CDR2 SNEGSKA (reference sequence). V dropped 6 bases and J dropped 6 bases, with 12 bases sitting between them. The CDR3, as DNA: TGCAGTGCCAATCAGGGTGTCGAGCAGTACTTC. This sequence encodes CSANQGVEQYF.

The chain joins TRBV11-2 to TRBJ2-3; D is possibly TRBD2 (6 bases). From germline, CDR1 is SGHAT and CDR2 FQNNGV. The CDR3 consists of 15 residues. Trimming removed 5 bases from V and 5 bases from J, with 17 bases in between. For the CDR3, the DNA is TGTGCCAGCAGCCCTCGGCTAACCGGGGGAGATACGCAGTATTTT. Amino acid sequence: CASSPRLTGGDTQYF.

The chain employs TRBV13 and TRBJ2-5; 8 nucleotides match TRBD2. The J call is in doubt because the DNA end fits TRBJ2-7 better. Germline CDR1 PRHDT, CDR2 FYEKMQ (reference sequence). CDR3 length: 12 amino acids. The DNA for the CDR3 is TGTGCCAGCAGCACTAGCGGATACGAGCAGTACTTC. As protein: CASSTSGYEQYF.

V gene TRBV27 combines with J gene TRBJ2-2; a weak D match, TRBD2 (6 bases). V lost 2 bases and J 1 base, leaving 8 bases between the germline ends. Germline lookup yields CDR1 MNHEY and CDR2 SMNVEV (reference sequence). This CDR3 has 15 residues. CDR3 protein: CASSLNGRNTGELFF. DNA of the CDR3: TGTGCCAGCAGTTTAAACGGGAGGAACACCGGGGAGCTGTTTTTT.

As DNA, the CDR3 is TGTGCCAGCAGCTTGGGACAGGCCACAGATACGCAGTATTTT. It codes for CASSLGQATDTQYF. V usage is TRBV5-6 and J usage is TRBJ2-3, with D possibly matching TRBD1 (6 bases). Germline V gives CDR1 SGHDT, CDR2 YYEEEE. The germline V and J ends were trimmed by 0 bases and 2 bases, with 7 bases remaining between them. The CDR3 covers 14 residues.

This clone was observed a few times. The V call is TRBV28, the J call TRBJ2-7, with D perhaps matching TRBD2 (6 bases). CDR3 length: 14 amino acids. Germline V gives CDR1 MDHEN, CDR2 SYDVKM. Trimming stripped 2 bases from V and 0 bases from J, with 8 bases between. The CDR3 region has the DNA TGTGCCAGCAGTTTAGGAGGGAGCTCCTACGAGCAGTACTTC. Translating it yields CASSLGGSSYEQYF.

The chain joins TRBV10-1 to TRBJ2-1; perhaps TRBD1 as D (6 bases). The germline V gene encodes CDR1 WNHNN and CDR2 SYGVQD (reference sequence). This CDR3 is 16 amino acids long. V was trimmed by 5 bases and J by 7 bases, leaving 21 bases between them. The CDR3 coding sequence is TGCGCCAGCAGTTCTGGGGCAGGGGCTCTGGGGAATGAGCAGTTCTTC. Translation: CASSSGAGALGNEQFF.

This sequence joins TRBV6-6 and TRBJ1-3; D uncertain. The germline CDR1 and CDR2 sequences are MNHNY and SVGAGI (reference sequence). Deletions cut 10 bases from V and 2 bases from J, with 12 bases between. The CDR3 has 13 residues. CDR3 protein: CATLQSTGNTIYF. The CDR3 DNA reads as TGTGCCACCCTCCAGAGTACTGGAAACACCATATATTTT.

The CDR3 DNA follows: TGTGCCAGCGGCTCCAGGGTGTACGAGCAGTACTTC. Residues: CASGSRVYEQYF. The J gene is TRBJ2-7, the V gene TRBV11-2; D is perhaps TRBD1 (5 bases). The germline CDR1 and CDR2 sequences are SGHAT and FQNNGV. There are 12 residues in the CDR3. The V end lost 8 bases, the J end lost 4 bases, and 12 bases lay between the germline ends.

The chain combines TRBV27 with TRBJ2-5, with 10 bases fitting TRBD1. J lost 4 bases, V lost 6 bases, and 8 bases had no gene match. The V gene's germline CDR1 is MNHEY and CDR2 SMNVEV (reference sequence). This CDR3 comprises 15 residues. DNA for the CDR3: TGTGCCAGCAGAAATCACGGACAGGGGGGAGAGACCCAGTACTTC. Its translation: CASRNHGQGGETQYF.

The chain couples TRBV7-2 to TRBJ1-5; D possibly corresponds to TRBD1 (5 bases). With 5 bases removed from V and 6 bases from J, the gap between germline ends came to 11 bases. From germline, CDR1 is SGHTA and CDR2 FQGNSA. This CDR3 is 13 amino acids long. The CDR3 DNA follows: TGTGCCAGCAGCGTAGGGGTCAGTCAGCCCCAGCATTTT. Translation: CASSVGVSQPQHF.

The rearrangement links TRBV11-2 to TRBJ1-4; D possibly corresponds to TRBD1 (5 bases). This CDR3 contains 15 residues. From germline, CDR1 is SGHAT and CDR2 FQNNGV. V lost 4 bases and J 7 bases, leaving 16 bases between the germline ends. This CDR3 reads CASSSEWGKAEKLFF. DNA of the CDR3: TGTGCCAGCAGCTCCGAGTGGGGGAAAGCTGAAAAACTGTTTTTT.

J is TRBJ1-2 and V is TRBV6-6; D is unresolved. Trimming took 0 bases from V and 0 from J, leaving 5 bases between them. Per the germline V gene, CDR1 is MNHNY and CDR2 is SVGAGI (reference sequence). The CDR3 runs to 14 residues. CDR3: CASSYSTTNYGYTF. DNA of the CDR3: TGTGCCAGCAGTTACTCTACAACTAACTATGGCTACACCTTC.

V and J are TRBV5-1 and TRBJ2-1; maybe TRBD1 (5 bases). Looked up from germline, CDR1 is SGHRS and CDR2 is YFSETQ. The V gene lost 0 bases and the J gene lost 6 bases, with 16 bases spanning the gap. The CDR3 runs 16 residues. The CDR3 DNA is TGCGCCAGCAGCTTGGAGGGCAGGGCGGTAGTCAATGAGCAGTTCTTC. Its translation is CASSLEGRAVVNEQFF.

This rearrangement joins TRBV5-4 to TRBJ1-6, with 11 nucleotides matching TRBD1. V dropped 3 bases and J dropped 5; count of bases not matched to a gene: 4. This CDR3 spans 16 amino acids. Germline CDR1 is SGHNT and CDR2 is YYREEE (reference sequence). The CDR3 bases are TGTGCCAGCAGCTCGCCGGGACAGGGGGATAATTCACCCCTCCACTTT. Translated: CASSSPGQGDNSPLHF.

The chain recombines TRBV5-6 with TRBJ2-1, with unresolved D. CDR1 SGHDT and CDR2 YYEEEE come from the germline V gene. This CDR3 region has 15 residues. The V end lost 1 base, the J end lost 0 bases, and 8 bases lay between the germline ends. CDR3 bases: TGTGCCAGCAGCTTGTTTCGGAACTCCTACAATGAGCAGTTCTTC. As protein: CASSLFRNSYNEQFF.

The chain combines TRBV5-8 with TRBJ1-6; possible D gene TRBD1, 5 bases. This CDR3 is built from 15 residues. Germline assignment: CDR1 SGHTS and CDR2 YDEGEE. The V end was cut by 2 bases, the J end by 7 bases, with 13 bases between. Written as DNA, the CDR3 is TGTGCCAGCAGCTTCGGAGGGGCGGAGAATTCACCCCTCCACTTT. Protein sequence: CASSFGGAENSPLHF.

The chain combines TRBV2 with TRBJ2-7; 11 bases agree with TRBD1. CDR1 and CDR2 from the germline V gene are SNHLY and FYNNEI. CDR3 size: 15 residues. The J segment lost 3 bases and the V segment lost 4 bases, leaving 5 bases of the junction unmatched. CDR3 region: CASSGTGTGGYEQYF. DNA of the CDR3: TGTGCCAGCAGTGGAACCGGGACAGGGGGCTACGAGCAGTACTTC.